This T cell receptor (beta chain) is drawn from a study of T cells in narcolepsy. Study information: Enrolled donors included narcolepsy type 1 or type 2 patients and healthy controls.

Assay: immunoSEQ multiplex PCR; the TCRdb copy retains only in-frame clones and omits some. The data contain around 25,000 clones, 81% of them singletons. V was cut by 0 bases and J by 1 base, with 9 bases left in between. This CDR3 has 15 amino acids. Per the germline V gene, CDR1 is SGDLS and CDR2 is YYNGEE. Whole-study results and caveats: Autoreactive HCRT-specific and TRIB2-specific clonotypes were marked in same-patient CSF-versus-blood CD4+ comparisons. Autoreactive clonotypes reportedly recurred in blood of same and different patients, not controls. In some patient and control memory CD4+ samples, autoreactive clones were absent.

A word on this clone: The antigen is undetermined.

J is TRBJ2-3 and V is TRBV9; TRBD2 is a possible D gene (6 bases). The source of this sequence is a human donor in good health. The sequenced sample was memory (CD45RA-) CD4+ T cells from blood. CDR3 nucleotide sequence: TGTGCCAGCAGCGTAGTAGAGCGGGGCACAGATACGCAGTATTTT. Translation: CASSVVERGTDTQYF. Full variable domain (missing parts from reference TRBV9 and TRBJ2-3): DSGVTQTPKHLITATGQRVTLRCSPRSGDLSVYWYQQSLDQGLQFLIQYYNGEERAKGNILERFSAQQFPDLHSELNLSSLELGDSALYFCASSVVERGTDTQYFGPGTRLTVL.